Listed below are T cell receptor beta chains from one sample, sequenced in a study of human T cells and chemical hapten exposure. TCRdb analysed the RACE reads with MiXCR anew, one entry per CDR3 protein. The sample contains tens of thousands of distinct CDR3 sequences, approximately 12% of which appear only once. This specimen consisted of whole blood, obtained in connection with sensitization to the hapten diphenylcyclopropenone (DPC). The receptors here all came from a woman in her fifties or sixties with alopecia areata. Some clones in this sample may be carry-over from other donors' samples. The CDR3 runs from the conserved cysteine through the conserved F or W. D genes are given only for firm matches. Part of the rows lack a size; the others show once, few, many or a class for expanded clones.

j_call d_call clone_size v_call cdr3_aa cdr3_nt
TRBJ2-3 TRBD2 few TRBV24-1 CATSDPTASGSTDTQYF TGTGCCACCAGTGATCCCACCGCTAGCGGATCCACAGATACGCAGTATTTT
TRBJ2-1 TRBD2 - TRBV29-1 CSATLAGGRNEQFF TGCAGCGCAACACTAGCGGGAGGGCGGAATGAGCAGTTCTTC
TRBJ1-5 - many TRBV5-4 CASSLGPGSNQPQHF TGTGCCAGCAGCTTGGGACCCGGTAGCAATCAGCCCCAGCATTTT
TRBJ1-1 TRBD1 many TRBV7-9 CASSPNRTGRRTEAFF TGTGCCAGCAGCCCGAACAGGACAGGGAGGCGAACTGAAGCTTTCTTT
TRBJ2-1 TRBD2 - TRBV7-2 CASSLGLAGVWYNEQFF TGTGCCAGCAGCTTAGGACTAGCGGGAGTATGGTACAATGAGCAGTTCTTC
TRBJ2-3 TRBD2 many TRBV7-9 CASSLVLAGGSDTQYF TGTGCCAGCAGCTTAGTTTTAGCGGGAGGCTCGGATACGCAGTATTTT
TRBJ2-3 TRBD2 many TRBV25-1 CASSDSTSGGTDTQYF TGTGCCAGCAGTGATTCGACTAGCGGAGGCACAGATACGCAGTATTTT
TRBJ2-1 - few TRBV5-1 CASSPFGSSYNEQFF TGCGCCAGCAGCCCCTTCGGAAGCTCCTACAATGAGCAGTTCTTC
TRBJ2-1 TRBD1 - TRBV7-2 CASSLAGGISYNEQFF TGTGCCAGCAGCTTAGCAGGGGGCATATCCTACAATGAGCAGTTCTTC
TRBJ1-1 - few TRBV14 CASSQGRGEAFF TGTGCCAGCAGCCAAGGTAGGGGAGAAGCTTTCTTT
TRBJ2-3 - - TRBV5-1 CASSLDSGSTDTQYF TGCGCCAGCAGCTTGGACTCAGGGAGCACAGATACGCAGTATTTT
TRBJ2-7 - - TRBV20-1 CSARMLGEEQYF TGCAGTGCTAGAATGCTTGGTGAGGAGCAGTACTTC
TRBJ2-2 - many TRBV20-1 CSARRIANTGELFF TGCAGTGCTAGGCGAATAGCGAACACCGGGGAGCTGTTTTTT
TRBJ2-7 - - TRBV7-8 CASSLGWGSYEQYF TGTGCCAGCAGCTTAGGATGGGGATCCTACGAGCAGTACTTC
TRBJ2-1 TRBD2 - TRBV18 CASSPGLAGVGISEQFF TGTGCCAGCTCACCGGGACTAGCGGGAGTTGGGATAAGTGAGCAGTTCTTC
TRBJ1-5 TRBD1 - TRBV7-2 CASSSWDSSNQPQHF TGTGCCAGCAGCTCTTGGGACAGTAGCAATCAGCCCCAGCATTTT
TRBJ2-1 TRBD2 - TRBV19 CASTPGLAGREQFF TGTGCCAGTACCCCGGGACTAGCGGGCCGGGAGCAGTTCTTC
TRBJ2-1 - few TRBV2 CASRSLLLGNEQFF TGTGCCAGCAGGTCCCTCCTCTTGGGCAATGAGCAGTTCTTC
TRBJ1-4 - many TRBV16 CASSQWATNEKLFF TGTGCCAGCAGCCAATGGGCAACTAATGAAAAACTGTTTTTT
TRBJ1-5 - many TRBV21-1 CASSKGGTGADSNQPQHF TGTGCCAGCAGCAAAGGTGGGACAGGGGCGGATAGCAATCAGCCCCAGCATTTT
TRBJ2-3 - - TRBV10-3 CAIRNGQITDTQYF TGTGCCATCAGGAACGGACAGATCACAGATACGCAGTATTTT
TRBJ2-1 - few TRBV24-1 CATSARDSSYNEQFF TGTGCCACCAGTGCGCGGGATAGCTCCTACAATGAGCAGTTCTTC
TRBJ2-3 TRBD2 - TRBV5-1 CDSSLESLAGGPWTDTQYF TGCGACAGCAGCTTGGAGTCGCTAGCGGGAGGGCCCTGGACAGATACGCAGTATTTT
TRBJ1-1 - many TRBV19 CASSGSALDTEAFF TGTGCCAGTAGTGGATCAGCCCTTGACACTGAAGCTTTCTTT
TRBJ2-2 - few TRBV29-1 CSVEFGTANTGELFF TGCAGCGTTGAGTTTGGGACGGCGAACACCGGGGAGCTGTTTTTT
TRBJ2-5 TRBD1 - TRBV19 CASKGDRGQETQYF TGTGCCAGTAAGGGAGACAGGGGGCAAGAGACCCAGTACTTC
TRBJ2-1 TRBD1 few TRBV18 CASSPSMGTGRNEQFF TGTGCCAGCTCACCGTCCATGGGGACAGGGCGCAATGAGCAGTTCTTC
TRBJ2-5 - many TRBV5-1 CASSLVVGYQETQYF TGCGCCAGCAGCTTGGTCGTCGGATACCAAGAGACCCAGTACTTC
TRBJ2-2 TRBD2 few TRBV11-2 CASSSGLAGSNTGELFF TGTGCCAGCAGCTCGGGACTAGCGGGATCGAACACCGGGGAGCTGTTTTTT
TRBJ2-5 - many TRBV29-1 CSVEYSETQYF TGCAGCGTTGAATATAGCGAGACCCAGTACTTC
TRBJ2-2 TRBD2 many TRBV5-5 CASSPGLAGGRTGELFF TGTGCCAGCAGCCCTGGACTAGCGGGAGGTCGGACCGGGGAGCTGTTTTTT
TRBJ2-1 TRBD2 - TRBV5-4 CASRLAGGPPNEQFF TGTGCCAGCAGATTAGCGGGAGGGCCCCCCAATGAGCAGTTCTTC
TRBJ2-1 TRBD2 - TRBV19 CASSIGGGSRNEQFF TGTGCCAGTAGTATAGGCGGCGGGAGTCGTAATGAGCAGTTCTTC
TRBJ2-7 - many TRBV20-1 CSARTGRAYEQYF TGCAGTGCTAGGACAGGCCGAGCCTACGAGCAGTACTTC
TRBJ1-2 - - TRBV12-3/TRBV12-4 CASSRPLYGYTF TGTGCCAGCTCGCGTCCCCTTTATGGCTACACCTTC
TRBJ2-5 TRBD2 - TRBV10-3 CAISEIPGLPQETQYF TGTGCCATCAGTGAGATACCGGGACTACCACAAGAGACCCAGTACTTC
TRBJ2-1 - - TRBV9 CASSVSGYNEQFF TGTGCCAGCAGCGTGAGCGGCTACAATGAGCAGTTCTTC
TRBJ2-5 - - TRBV9 CASSVSGSVFQETQYF TGTGCCAGCAGCGTAAGCGGCTCCGTCTTCCAAGAGACCCAGTACTTC
TRBJ2-3 - - TRBV5-4 CASSLLQGAGFSTDTQYF TGTGCCAGCAGCTTGCTACAGGGCGCCGGATTTTCCACAGATACGCAGTATTTT
TRBJ2-2 TRBD2 - TRBV20-1 CSAPSGTGELFF TGCAGTGCTCCTAGCGGGACCGGGGAGCTGTTTTTT
TRBJ2-3 - few TRBV7-9 CASSSTGRGTDTQYF TGTGCCAGCAGCTCGACAGGCCGGGGGACAGATACGCAGTATTTT
TRBJ1-2 TRBD1 few TRBV29-1 CSVLGTGINYGYTF TGCAGCGTTTTGGGGACAGGAATCAACTATGGCTACACCTTC
TRBJ2-3 TRBD2 few TRBV14 CASSLSVQRGFTDTQYF TGTGCCAGCAGCCTTTCCGTCCAGCGGGGATTCACAGATACGCAGTATTTT
TRBJ1-1 TRBD1 - TRBV30 CACDRDGTEAFF TGTGCCTGTGACAGGGATGGCACTGAAGCTTTCTTT
TRBJ2-2 - many TRBV20-1 CSARTLANTGELFF TGCAGTGCTAGAACTCTGGCAAACACCGGGGAGCTGTTTTTT
TRBJ2-2 TRBD2 - TRBV7-2 CASSRLAGGPSTGELFF TGTGCCAGCAGCCGACTAGCGGGAGGGCCCTCGACCGGGGAGCTGTTTTTT
TRBJ2-2 - few TRBV7-8 CASSPKRLVRTGELFF TGTGCCAGCAGCCCGAAACGACTAGTACGGACCGGGGAGCTGTTTTTT
TRBJ2-5 - many TRBV6-6 CASRGGGQETQYF TGTGCCAGCAGGGGGGGCGGTCAAGAGACCCAGTACTTC